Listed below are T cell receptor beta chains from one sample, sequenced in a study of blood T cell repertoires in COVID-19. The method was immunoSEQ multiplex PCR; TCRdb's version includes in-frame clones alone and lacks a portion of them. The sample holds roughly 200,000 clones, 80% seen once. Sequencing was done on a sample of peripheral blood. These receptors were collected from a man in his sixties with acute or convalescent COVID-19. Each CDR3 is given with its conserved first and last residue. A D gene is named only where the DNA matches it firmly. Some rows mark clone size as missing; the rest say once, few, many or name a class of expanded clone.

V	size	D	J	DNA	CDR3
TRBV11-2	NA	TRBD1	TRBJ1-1	TGTGCCAGCAGCTCGGACAGGGGGCAAGGAGCTTTCTTT	CASSSDRGQGAFF
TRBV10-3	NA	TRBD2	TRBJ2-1	TGTGCCATCAGTAAAACCGGGACTAGCGCCGAGGATGAGCAGTTCTTC	CAISKTGTSAEDEQFF
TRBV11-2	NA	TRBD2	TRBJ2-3	TGTGCCAGCAGCTTACAAGCGGGACTTTATCCGCAGTATTTT	CASSLQAGLYPQYF
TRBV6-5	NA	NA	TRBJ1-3	TGTGCCAGCAGGTTTACTGGAAACACCATATATTTT	CASRFTGNTIYF
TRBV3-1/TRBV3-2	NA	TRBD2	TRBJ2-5	TGTGCCAGCAGCTCTAGACTAGCGGGGGGGCCTCAGGAGACCCAGTACTTC	CASSSRLAGGPQETQYF
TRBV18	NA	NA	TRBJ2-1	TGTGCCAGCTCACCACTGTTAGGGGGCAATGAGCAGTTCTTC	CASSPLLGGNEQFF
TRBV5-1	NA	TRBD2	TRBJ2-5	TGCGCCAGCAGCTATAGCGGGGGGCAAGAGACCCAGTACTTC	CASSYSGGQETQYF
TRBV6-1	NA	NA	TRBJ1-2	TGTGCCAGCAGTGAACGGGTGGGGCCAACTAACTATGGCTACACCTTC	CASSERVGPTNYGYTF
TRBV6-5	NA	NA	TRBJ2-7	TGTGCCAGCAGTTCAGGGTCGTCATTCGAGCAGTACTTC	CASSSGSSFEQYF
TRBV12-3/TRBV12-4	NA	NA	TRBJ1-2	TGTGCCAGCAGTTTGGAGGGTACCTATGGCTACACCTTC	CASSLEGTYGYTF
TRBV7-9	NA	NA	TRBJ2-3	TGTGCCAGCAGCCGACTAAGCGGAACTCCCGATACGCAGTATTTT	CASSRLSGTPDTQYF
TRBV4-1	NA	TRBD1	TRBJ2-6	TGCGCCAGCAGCCCCCGGGACAGGAGTAGCTCTGGGGCCAACGTCCTGACTTTC	CASSPRDRSSSGANVLTF
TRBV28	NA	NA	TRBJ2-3	TGTGCCAGCAGTTTAAGGTTTGCGTTCGTGGGGGCGCGGGTCCCAGATACGCAGTATTTT	CASSLRFAFVGARVPDTQYF
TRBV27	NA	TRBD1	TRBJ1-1	TGTGCCAGCAGTTTATCCGCAGGGACAGATTACACTGAAGCTTTCTTT	CASSLSAGTDYTEAFF
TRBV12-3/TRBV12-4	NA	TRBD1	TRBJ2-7	TGTGCCAGCAGTCCACAGGGGTACGAGCAGTACTTC	CASSPQGYEQYF
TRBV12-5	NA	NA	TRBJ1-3	TGTGCTAGTGGTTTGGTAGCTTACACCATATATTTT	CASGLVAYTIYF
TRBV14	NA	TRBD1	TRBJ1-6	TGTGCCAGCAGCCAGGGGACAGGGAAGGTTTCACCCCTCCACTTT	CASSQGTGKVSPLHF
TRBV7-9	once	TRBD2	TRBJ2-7	TGTGCCAGCAGCGTCCGGGACTACTACGAGCAGTACTTC	CASSVRDYYEQYF
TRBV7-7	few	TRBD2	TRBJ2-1	TGTGCCAGCAGCTTGTCTGGGACTAGCGCATCCAATGAGCAGTTCTTC	CASSLSGTSASNEQFF
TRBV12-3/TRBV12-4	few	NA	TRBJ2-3	TGTGCCAGCAGTGGCCCGGGGGCGCAGTATTTT	CASSGPGAQYF
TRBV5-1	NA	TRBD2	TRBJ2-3	TGCGCCAGCAGCTTGGCTAGCGGGGGGCACCACGCGGCGGATACGCAGTATTTT	CASSLASGGHHAADTQYF
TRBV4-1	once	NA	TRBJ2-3	TGCGCCAGCAGCCAAGATTGGAGCGGAGTCACAGATACGCAGTATTTT	CASSQDWSGVTDTQYF
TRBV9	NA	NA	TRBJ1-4	TGTGCCAGCAGCGTAGGTGGGCTGGGCAGGGGTCTCCATGAAAAACTGTTTTTT	CASSVGGLGRGLHEKLFF
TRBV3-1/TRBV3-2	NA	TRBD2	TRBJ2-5	TGTGCCAGCAGCCAAGATAGGGGCGGGGGGCCTAAGTACCAAGAGACCCAGTACTTC	CASSQDRGGGPKYQETQYF
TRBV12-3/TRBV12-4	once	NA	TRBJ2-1	TGTGCCAGCAACCCTTCCGGTCGGGGGGAGCAGTTCTTC	CASNPSGRGEQFF
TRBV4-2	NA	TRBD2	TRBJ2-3	TGTGCCAGCAGCCAAGAGTTAGCGGGAGCGGAAGATACGCAGTATTTT	CASSQELAGAEDTQYF
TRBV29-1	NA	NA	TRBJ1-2	TGCAGCGTAAACCGGGGGGACGCAGGCTACACCTTC	CSVNRGDAGYTF
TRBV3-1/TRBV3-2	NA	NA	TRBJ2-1	TGTGCCAGCAGCCAAAGCCGAGCTCCGCAGTTCTTC	CASSQSRAPQFF
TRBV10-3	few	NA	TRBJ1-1	TGTGCCATCAGTGTAAACGGGGGGAACACTGAAGCTTTCTTT	CAISVNGGNTEAFF
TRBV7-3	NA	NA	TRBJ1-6	TGTGCCAGCAGCTACACAGGGACCTATAATTCACCCCTCCACTTT	CASSYTGTYNSPLHF
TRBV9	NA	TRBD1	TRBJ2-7	TGTGCCAGCAGCATCGGACAGGCCACCTACGAGCAGTACTTC	CASSIGQATYEQYF
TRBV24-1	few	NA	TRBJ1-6	TGTGCCACCAGGGCGGGAGCAATCTCACCCCTCCACTTT	CATRAGAISPLHF
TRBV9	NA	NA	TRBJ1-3	TGTGCCAGCAGCCCCGAACTCCTGGAACAGGGACGTGGAAACACCATATATTTT	CASSPELLEQGRGNTIYF
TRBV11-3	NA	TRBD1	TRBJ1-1	TGTGCCAGCAGCTTTGGGCAGGGGGCGGTTGAAGCTTTCTTT	CASSFGQGAVEAFF
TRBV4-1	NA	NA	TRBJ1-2	TGCGCCAGCAGCCAAACAGGCAACTATGGCTACACCTTT	CASSQTGNYGYTF
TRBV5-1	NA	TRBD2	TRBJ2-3	TGCGCCAGCAGCTCCCTAGGAGGGACTAGCGTATCTAGCACAGATACGCAGTATTTT	CASSSLGGTSVSSTDTQYF
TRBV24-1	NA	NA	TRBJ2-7	TGTGCCACCAGTGATTTGGCCCCGGGGGGCGGCTCCTACGAGCAGTACTTC	CATSDLAPGGGSYEQYF
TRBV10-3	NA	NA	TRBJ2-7	TGTGCCATCAGTGAGTCGAGCAACGAGCAGTACTTC	CAISESSNEQYF